The T cell receptor beta chain under discussion was sequenced for a study of early T cells in non-severe SARS-CoV-2 infection listed by TCRdb under 2021. As for the study more broadly: Because TCR sequencing relied on bulk RNA taken from unsorted whole blood, pairing of alpha and beta chains was not possible. Paper-wide results and their limitations: VDJdb matching was skewed toward anti-spike CD8 responses, so virus-specific expansions were likely underestimated and private and CD4 specificities were missed.

A note on this clonotype: The target of this receptor is not known. This may arise from a read error, as a much more abundant clone is one base away.

This was a case-control study nested in a cohort of healthcare workers in London, UK, who had nasopharyngeal swab PCR tests and blood samples taken every week. Healthcare workers were recruited during the week of the UK lockdown, between 23 and 31 March 2020, and followed weekly for up to roughly 16 weeks. The germline V gene supplies CDR1 SGHRS and CDR2 YFSETQ. V has 4 bases trimmed and J has 0 bases trimmed; junction bases matching no gene number 3. Inclusive of the bounding cysteine and phenylalanine, the CDR3 is 15 residues long. The sequence is cut down to CDR3 DNA, 45 bases in frame from base 1. Libraries came from 5' RACE. Sequencing relied on a NextSeq 500. To correct for sequencing error and PCR bias, the TCR library protocol tagged individual cDNA molecules with unique molecular identifiers. Both TCR alpha and beta chains were sequenced, and tight co-correlation was observed between alpha and beta sequence abundances in each sample. In the original analysis: Decombinator V4 was used to annotate TCR sequences for V gene, J gene and CDR3. Expanded TCRs were defined as changing significantly between any two time points under a Poisson model with p below 0.0001. TCR abundances were normalised to the total number of TCRs sequenced per sample and expressed as counts per million. MAIT TCRs were defined by TRAV1-2 paired with TRAJ12, TRAJ20 or TRAJ33, and iNKT TCRs by TRAV10 paired with TRAJ18. VDJdb, accessed 1 November 2021, was searched for CMV, EBV and SARS-CoV-2 annotated TCRs, with TCRs annotated for multiple antigens excluded. TCRdb's own reprocessing of the public reads used fastp at Q25 and MiXCR and kept productive beta chains. Each entry is one CDR3 protein sequence, shown with its most common DNA and genes. Here the V and J calls rest on TCRdb's processing, not on the authors' analysis. This sample is represented by about 100,000 distinct CDR3 sequences; under 15% of them were singletons. The top ten hold under 2.5% of the sample.

The receptor was derived from an adult who was a healthcare worker with PCR-confirmed SARS-CoV-2 infection or an uninfected control (not recorded which). The sequence links TRBV5-1 to TRBJ2-2; 7 bases in between match TRBD1. The sample was whole blood. The DNA sequence is given as TGCGCCAGCAGCCCGGGACAGACGAACACCGGGGAGCTGTTTTTT. This yields the protein CASSPGQTNTGELFF.